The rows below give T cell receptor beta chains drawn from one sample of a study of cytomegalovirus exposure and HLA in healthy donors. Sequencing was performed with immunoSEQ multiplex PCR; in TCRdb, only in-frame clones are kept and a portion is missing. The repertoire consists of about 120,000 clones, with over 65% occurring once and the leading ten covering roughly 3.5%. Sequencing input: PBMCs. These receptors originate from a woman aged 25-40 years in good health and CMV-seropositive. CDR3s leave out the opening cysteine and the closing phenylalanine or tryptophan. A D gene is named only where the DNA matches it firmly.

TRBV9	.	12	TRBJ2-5	ASSVGRGGETQY
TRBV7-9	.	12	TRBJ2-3	SSSYSIQADTQY
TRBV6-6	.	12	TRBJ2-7	ASSRTVSSYEQY
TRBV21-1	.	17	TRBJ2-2	ASSFLPTGGVANTGELF
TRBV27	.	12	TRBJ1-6	ASSPHRYPPPLH
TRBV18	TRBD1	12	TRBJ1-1	ASSPREGTDEAF
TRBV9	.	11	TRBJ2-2	ASSPRDTGELF
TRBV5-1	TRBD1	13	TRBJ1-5	ASSLRRQGDQPQH
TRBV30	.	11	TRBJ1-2	AWSERLTYGYT
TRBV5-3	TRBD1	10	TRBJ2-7	ARSQGAYEQY
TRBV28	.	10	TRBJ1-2	ASSWGLMGYT
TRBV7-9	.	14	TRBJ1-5	ASSLGLGADNQPQH
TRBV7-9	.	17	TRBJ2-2	AGEGRARLGGLYTGELF
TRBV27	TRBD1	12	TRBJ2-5	ASSSYDRDETQY
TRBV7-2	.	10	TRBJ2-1	ASSTRGSEQF
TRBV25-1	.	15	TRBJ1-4	ASCGVGDLRTNEKLF
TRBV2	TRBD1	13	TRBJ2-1	ASSDTGGANNEQF
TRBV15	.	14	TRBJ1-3	ATSLRKGATGNTIY
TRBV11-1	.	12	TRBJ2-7	ASSFGRNSYEQY
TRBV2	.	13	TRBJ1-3	ASSGGASSGNTIY
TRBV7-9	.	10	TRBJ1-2	ASSLAGRGYT
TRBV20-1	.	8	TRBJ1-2	SAKGDGYT